The 14 T cell receptor beta chains below all came from one sample that was sequenced in a study of shared clonotypes between healthy human individuals. Sequencing used immunoSEQ multiplex PCR; TCRdb keeps in-frame clones, though not all of them. The data contain roughly 2 million clones, under 97% of them singletons. The sample was naive CD4+ T cells sorted from blood. The subset here: CD45RA+ positively selected. The receptors derive from a man aged 18 to 35 in good health.

The chain recombines TRBV19 with TRBJ2-5, with TRBD1 identical over 12 bases. CDR1 and CDR2 (germline): LNHDA, SQIVND (reference sequence). V gave up 6 bases and J gave up 3 bases; unmatched junction bases: 5. The CDR3 consists of 15 residues. CDR3 in amino acids: CASRRGQGAEETQYF. CDR3 nucleotide sequence: TGTGCCAGTAGGCGGGGACAGGGGGCCGAAGAGACCCAGTACTTC.

V and J are TRBV7-9 and TRBJ1-1; tentative D call: TRBD1 (5 bases). V dropped 11 bases and J dropped 0 bases, with 10 bases sitting between them. The germline V gene has CDR1 SEHNR and CDR2 FQNEAQ (reference sequence). This CDR3 has 12 residues. The CDR3 loop is CAGTGLNTEAFF. CDR3 DNA sequence: TGTGCCGGAACAGGTTTGAACACTGAAGCTTTCTTT.

The rearrangement joins TRBV10-3 to TRBJ2-2; 10 bases line up with TRBD2. Germline CDR1 reads ENHRY; CDR2 reads SYGVKD. The CDR3 has 15 amino acids. Trimming removed 8 bases from V and 6 bases from J; junction bases left unmatched: 9. This CDR3 reads CAIQAGGPPSGELFF. The CDR3 region has the DNA TGTGCCATCCAAGCGGGAGGGCCTCCCTCCGGGGAGCTGTTTTTT.

The chain employs TRBV9 and TRBJ2-1, with 11 bases matching TRBD2. The V gene's germline CDR1 is SGDLS and CDR2 YYNGEE. CDR3 size: 15 residues. Losses at the gene ends were 6 bases for V and 7 bases for J; bases not matched to a gene: 9. The CDR3 here is CASTRFSGRENEQFF. The CDR3 DNA follows: TGTGCCAGCACCCGGTTTAGCGGGAGGGAAAATGAGCAGTTCTTC. Looking up the rest from reference TRBV9 and TRBJ2-1 gives the full variable domain: DSGVTQTPKHLITATGQRVTLRCSPRSGDLSVYWYQQSLDQGLQFLIQYYNGEERAKGNILERFSAQQFPDLHSELNLSSLELGDSALYFCASTRFSGRENEQFFGPGTRLTVL.

The sample holds one count of this clone. The chain employs TRBV7-9 and TRBJ1-6; no reliable D call. Germline loops: CDR1 SEHNR, CDR2 FQNEAQ (reference sequence). V was trimmed by 1 base and J by 7 bases, leaving 5 bases between them. The CDR3 length is 13 residues. CDR3 protein: CASSLVPNSPLHF. CDR3 nucleotides: TGTGCCAGCAGCTTAGTACCGAATTCACCCCTCCACTTT.

The J gene is TRBJ2-7, the V gene TRBV28, with 7 bases aligning to TRBD2. The CDR3 loop spans 15 amino acids. Germline V CDR1 and CDR2: MDHEN, SYDVKM. V shed 2 bases, J shed 0 bases, and the junction held 4 bases outside the gene matches. In DNA, the CDR3 is TGTGCCAGCAGTTTAACCGGGGGGAGCTCCTACGAGCAGTACTTC. Protein: CASSLTGGSSYEQYF.

This chain connects TRBV2 to TRBJ1-5; no clear D. Trimming removed 7 bases at V and 5 bases at J, with 9 bases between. Germline CDR1 is SNHLY and CDR2 is FYNNEI. The CDR3 consists of 12 residues. The CDR3 DNA sequence: TGTGCCAGCACCGACTCGGATCAGCCCCAGCATTTT. Translated, it gives CASTDSDQPQHF.

The CDR3 bases are TGTGCCAGTGGGAGTAGTACCGGGACAGGGAGTGGCTACACCTTC. Translation gives CASGSSTGTGSGYTF. This chain links TRBV19 with TRBJ1-2, with 9 bases fitting TRBD1. The CDR3 has 15 residues. The J segment lost 7 bases and the V segment lost 8 bases, leaving 14 bases of the junction unmatched. Germline CDR1 and CDR2: LNHDA and SQIVND (reference sequence).

The chain couples TRBV6-8 to TRBJ2-5; maybe TRBD1 (5 bases). The germline V gene encodes CDR1 MNHGY and CDR2 SAAAGT. V was pared by 0 bases and J by 10 bases, with 15 bases between. The CDR3 runs to 14 residues. CDR3 DNA sequence: TGTGCCAGCAGTTACTCGACAGCTTCAAGAGACCAGTACTTC. This translates into CASSYSTASRDQYF.

Written as DNA, the CDR3 is TGTGCCAGTAGTATTGGACATAACCCGCGGGGGACCATATATTTT. Translated, it gives CASSIGHNPRGTIYF. This chain joins TRBV19 and TRBJ1-3, with a weak D call TRBD1 (5 bases). CDR1 and CDR2 (germline): LNHDA, SQIVND (reference sequence). The length of the CDR3 is 15 residues. V lost 3 bases and J lost 10, with 19 bases in between.

This clone was seen just once. The chain has TRBV4-1 and TRBJ2-7; 7 bases are a match to TRBD2. After removal of 4 bases from V and 6 bases from J, the junction contained 12 bases not matched to a gene. The germline CDR1 and CDR2 sequences are MGHRA and YSYEKL. The CDR3 is made up of 15 amino acids. For the CDR3, the DNA is TGCGCCAGCAGCCCACGGGGAGGGGCTATTCGCGAGCAGTACTTC. Its translation is CASSPRGGAIREQYF.

Notes on this clone: This sample includes further DNA sequences coding for the same CDR3. This sequence joins TRBV18 and TRBJ2-7, with TRBD2 matching 13 bases. V shed 3 bases and J 4 bases; nucleotides not matched to a gene: 3. In germline, CDR1 is KGHSH, CDR2 LQKENI. This CDR3 region has 15 residues. The CDR3 is CASSPGTSGTYEQYF. The CDR3 nucleotides read TGTGCCAGCTCACCTGGGACTAGCGGGACTTACGAGCAGTACTTC.

V is TRBV15 and J is TRBJ2-5, with a possible D match to TRBD1 (5 bases). V lost 3 bases and J 5 bases, leaving 10 bases between the germline ends. Germline CDR1 reads LNHNV; CDR2 reads YYDKDF (reference sequence). The CDR3 runs 13 residues. The CDR3 bases are TGTGCCACCAGCAGGGGCAGGGTGGAGACCCAGTACTTC. Its protein is CATSRGRVETQYF.

A word on this clone: Other DNA sequences in the sample encode the same CDR3. The J gene is TRBJ2-7, the V gene TRBV18, with D possibly matching TRBD1 (6 bases). V lost 5 bases to trimming and J lost 3 bases, with 8 bases between them. The CDR3 is made up of 12 amino acids. Germline V gene lookup returns CDR1 KGHSH and CDR2 LQKENI. CDR3 coding DNA: TGTGCCAGCTCAGCACAGGGCTACGAGCAGTACTTC. Protein product: CASSAQGYEQYF.